The source of this T cell receptor (beta chain) is a study of cytomegalovirus exposure and HLA in healthy donors. Study context: An earlier analysis identified approximately 110 million unique TCR beta sequences in about 179 million T cells. Study conclusions and caveats: Being indistinguishable, some V segments were excluded, TRBV6-2 and TRBV6-3 among them. According to a later analysis, donors in an Asian-associated ancestry cluster reportedly had fewer N-insertions than the approximately 620-donor mean. Across all donors, roughly uniform sequencing depth was an assumption of the presence/absence analyses.

Germline V gene lookup returns CDR1 ENHRY and CDR2 SYGVKD. The CDR3 runs to 16 residues. V was clipped by 1 base and J by 3 bases, with 16 bases between them. Researchers ran the PCR with 60 Vbeta and 13 Jbeta primers. Profiled with immunoSEQ multiplex PCR; TCRdb holds only in-frame clones, not every one. The sample records hundreds of thousands of clones, 80% to 90% being singletons. A remark on this clone: No antigen is known for it.

Sequencing used PBMCs. The sequence was collected from a man aged 30-40 years in good health and CMV-seronegative. The rearrangement joins TRBV10-3 to TRBJ2-7, with a weak D call TRBD2 (6 bases). The CDR3 protein is CAISELGGTRNYEQYF. The CDR3 DNA sequence: TGTGCCATCAGTGAGTTGGGGGGTACGAGGAACTACGAGCAGTACTTC.